This T cell receptor beta chain was documented in a study of blood T cell repertoires in COVID-19. Study overall: Nucleic acid was either cDNA or gDNA, and it came from T cells, B-cell-depleted T cells, or PBMCs.

The V gene's germline CDR1 is SGHAT and CDR2 FQNNGV. CDR3 length: 14 residues. The V gene lost 1 base and the J gene lost 6 bases, with 12 bases spanning the gap. Generated by immunoSEQ multiplex PCR, the TCRdb table keeps only in-frame clones and is missing some. The table lists about 80,000 clones, 70% to 90% of them singletons. The source material was peripheral blood. The TCR sequence derives from an elderly woman with acute or convalescent COVID-19. V gene TRBV11-2 combines with J gene TRBJ2-5; possible D gene TRBD2, 6 bases. Written as DNA, the CDR3 is TGTGCCAGCAGCTTAGTACGGGGGAGTAAGACCCAGTACTTC. Translating it yields CASSLVRGSKTQYF.